Each of the 15 T cell receptor beta chains below was sequenced from the same sample in a study of T-cell memory formation after mild COVID-19. TCRdb processed the 5' RACE reads anew with MiXCR; each CDR3 protein has one entry. The table lists 280,000 or so distinct CDR3 sequences, 18% of them singletons. Sequenced: PBMCs or a T cell subset sorted from them (not recorded which). The receptors derive from a man between 18 and 29 years old who had mild COVID-19 (a few samples of this study predate the infection). Cell type and time point are not known.

The chain joins TRBV6-5 to TRBJ2-7; 7 bases are shared with TRBD1. The CDR3 is 17 amino acids. With 0 bases clipped from V and 2 bases from J, the junction kept 10 bases outside the gene matches. CDR1 and CDR2 from the germline V gene are MNHEY and SVGAGI. The CDR3 DNA sequence: TGTGCCAGCAGTTACTCGACGGTTGGACAGGCCGCCTACGAGCAGTACTTC. Translated: CASSYSTVGQAAYEQYF.

The rearrangement joins TRBV10-3 to TRBJ1-2; 8 nucleotides line up with TRBD1. J lost 8 bases, V lost 4 bases, and 6 bases had no gene match. CDR3 length: 13 amino acids. Germline V gene sequence: CDR1 ENHRY, CDR2 SYGVKD. The CDR3, as DNA: TGTGCCATCAGTGGTGGACAGGGCCGGGGCTACACCTTC. Translating it yields CAISGGQGRGYTF.

This clonotype was found a few times. V gene TRBV12-3 or TRBV12-4 combines with J gene TRBJ2-2; either TRBD1 or TRBD2 may fit D (5 bases each). V lost 6 bases and J 1 base, leaving 15 bases between the germline ends. The CDR3 totals 16 residues. The CDR3 DNA sequence: TGTGCCAGCAGCCGCGCCGGGACGGGGAACACCGGGGAGCTGTTTTTT. Protein sequence: CASSRAGTGNTGELFF.

The chain employs TRBV28 and TRBJ2-7; 9 bases fit TRBD1. Unmatched junction bases numbered 9, after V lost 6 bases and J lost 3 bases. Per the germline V gene, CDR1 is MDHEN and CDR2 is SYDVKM. The CDR3 is made up of 15 amino acids. CDR3 sequence (DNA): TGTGCCAGCAGCAAACCCGGGACAGGGTTCTACGAGCAGTACGTC. This sequence encodes CASSKPGTGFYEQYV.

This rearrangement joins TRBV6-4 to TRBJ2-7, with D unclear. The germline gives CDR1 MRHNA, CDR2 SNTAGT. CDR3 length equals 12 residues. V lost 4 bases, J lost 4 bases, and 8 bases lay in between. Here the CDR3 reads CASSANGYEQYF. Written as DNA, the CDR3 is TGTGCCAGCAGTGCTAATGGGTACGAGCAGTACTTC.

The sample holds many counts of this clonotype. The chain has TRBV3-1 and TRBJ2-3; 15 nucleotides agree with TRBD2. Unmatched junction bases numbered 9, after V lost 2 bases and J lost 3 bases. The CDR3 spans 19 residues. CDR1 LGHDT and CDR2 YNNKEL come from the germline V gene (reference sequence). DNA for the CDR3: TGTGCCAGCAGCCAAAAGGGACTAGCGGGGGGCCTTCGAACAGATACGCAGTATTTT. It encodes CASSQKGLAGGLRTDTQYF.

The chain combines TRBV6-5 with TRBJ2-7; no clear D. Germline lookup yields CDR1 MNHEY and CDR2 SVGAGI. Between the trimmed V and J ends, which lost 2 bases and 0 bases, there was a span of 11 bases. The CDR3 spans 15 residues. CDR3 nucleotide sequence: TGTGCCAGCAGTTACGGCTACCCGTCCTCCTACGAGCAGTACTTC. Encoded protein: CASSYGYPSSYEQYF.

A few counts support this clonotype. The rearrangement joins TRBV20-1 to TRBJ1-5, with TRBD1 matching 8 bases. Germline V lookup: CDR1 DFQATT, CDR2 SNEGSKA (reference sequence). The V gene end was trimmed by 2 bases and the J gene end by 3 bases; junction bases not matched to a gene: 3. This CDR3 is 14 amino acids long. The CDR3 DNA sequence: TGCAGTGCTAGATCGGACAGGGACAATCAGCCCCAGCATTTT. Its translation: CSARSDRDNQPQHF.

The genes are TRBV20-1 and TRBJ1-4; 9 bases map to TRBD1. Looked up from germline, CDR1 is DFQATT and CDR2 is SNEGSKA (reference sequence). The CDR3 spans 15 residues. V gave up 0 bases and J gave up 7 bases; unmatched junction bases: 6. Here the CDR3 reads CSARELTGGSEKLFF. DNA for the CDR3: TGCAGTGCTAGAGAGCTGACAGGGGGAAGTGAAAAACTGTTTTTT.

The chain has TRBV7-2 and TRBJ2-1; D unclear. V dropped 4 bases and J dropped 4 bases, with 8 bases sitting between them. Germline CDR1 and CDR2: SGHTA and FQGNSA. This CDR3 is 13 amino acids long. The CDR3 nucleotides are TGTGCCAGCAGCTCCTCGATGTACAATGAGCAGTTCTTC. It encodes CASSSSMYNEQFF.

This CDR3 is CASSRTWEATGYEQYV. DNA of the CDR3: TGTGCCAGCAGCCGGACCTGGGAAGCGACGGGATACGAGCAGTACGTC. The rearrangement joins TRBV14 to TRBJ2-7; the D gene is possibly TRBD2 (5 bases). The CDR3 sequence is 16 residues long. Trimming stripped 4 bases from V and 4 bases from J, with 20 bases between. Per the germline V gene, CDR1 is SGHDN and CDR2 is FVKESK.

In its sample, this clonotype was seen a few times. The chain joins TRBV12-3 or TRBV12-4 to TRBJ1-1, with 8 bases fitting TRBD1. The CDR3 runs to 11 residues. V shed 6 bases and J 6 bases; nucleotides not matched to a gene: 0. CDR3 in amino acids: CASRGQAEAFF. The DNA for the CDR3 is TGTGCCAGCAGGGGACAGGCTGAAGCTTTCTTT.

A few counts support this clonotype. V and J are TRBV5-1 and TRBJ1-1; 7 bases map to TRBD1. The junction had 6 bases not matched to a gene; V was cut back by 5 bases and J by 2 bases. Germline lookup yields CDR1 SGHRS and CDR2 YFSETQ. The CDR3 extends over 14 amino acids. The CDR3 DNA follows: TGCGCCAGCAGATTCAGGGGGTCTAACACTGAAGCTTTCTTT. Residues: CASRFRGSNTEAFF.

The rearrangement joins TRBV20-1 to TRBJ2-3; D tentatively reads TRBD1 or TRBD2 (5 bases each). The germline gives CDR1 DFQATT, CDR2 SNEGSKA (reference sequence). V was trimmed by 2 bases and J by 4 bases, leaving 10 bases between them. The CDR3 has 13 residues. CDR3 nucleotides: TGCAGTGCTAGAAGGGGAGTCTCAGATACGCAGTATTTT. It codes for CSARRGVSDTQYF.

The rearrangement joins TRBV5-1 to TRBJ2-5; D assignment may be TRBD1 or TRBD2 (5 bases each). V dropped 3 bases and J dropped 1 base, with 16 bases sitting between them. The CDR3 contains 16 residues. Germline-derived CDR1 and CDR2 are SGHRS and YFSETQ. CDR3 sequence: CASSWGLFGTQETQYF. The DNA for the CDR3 is TGCGCCAGCAGCTGGGGCCTTTTCGGGACCCAAGAGACCCAGTACTTC.